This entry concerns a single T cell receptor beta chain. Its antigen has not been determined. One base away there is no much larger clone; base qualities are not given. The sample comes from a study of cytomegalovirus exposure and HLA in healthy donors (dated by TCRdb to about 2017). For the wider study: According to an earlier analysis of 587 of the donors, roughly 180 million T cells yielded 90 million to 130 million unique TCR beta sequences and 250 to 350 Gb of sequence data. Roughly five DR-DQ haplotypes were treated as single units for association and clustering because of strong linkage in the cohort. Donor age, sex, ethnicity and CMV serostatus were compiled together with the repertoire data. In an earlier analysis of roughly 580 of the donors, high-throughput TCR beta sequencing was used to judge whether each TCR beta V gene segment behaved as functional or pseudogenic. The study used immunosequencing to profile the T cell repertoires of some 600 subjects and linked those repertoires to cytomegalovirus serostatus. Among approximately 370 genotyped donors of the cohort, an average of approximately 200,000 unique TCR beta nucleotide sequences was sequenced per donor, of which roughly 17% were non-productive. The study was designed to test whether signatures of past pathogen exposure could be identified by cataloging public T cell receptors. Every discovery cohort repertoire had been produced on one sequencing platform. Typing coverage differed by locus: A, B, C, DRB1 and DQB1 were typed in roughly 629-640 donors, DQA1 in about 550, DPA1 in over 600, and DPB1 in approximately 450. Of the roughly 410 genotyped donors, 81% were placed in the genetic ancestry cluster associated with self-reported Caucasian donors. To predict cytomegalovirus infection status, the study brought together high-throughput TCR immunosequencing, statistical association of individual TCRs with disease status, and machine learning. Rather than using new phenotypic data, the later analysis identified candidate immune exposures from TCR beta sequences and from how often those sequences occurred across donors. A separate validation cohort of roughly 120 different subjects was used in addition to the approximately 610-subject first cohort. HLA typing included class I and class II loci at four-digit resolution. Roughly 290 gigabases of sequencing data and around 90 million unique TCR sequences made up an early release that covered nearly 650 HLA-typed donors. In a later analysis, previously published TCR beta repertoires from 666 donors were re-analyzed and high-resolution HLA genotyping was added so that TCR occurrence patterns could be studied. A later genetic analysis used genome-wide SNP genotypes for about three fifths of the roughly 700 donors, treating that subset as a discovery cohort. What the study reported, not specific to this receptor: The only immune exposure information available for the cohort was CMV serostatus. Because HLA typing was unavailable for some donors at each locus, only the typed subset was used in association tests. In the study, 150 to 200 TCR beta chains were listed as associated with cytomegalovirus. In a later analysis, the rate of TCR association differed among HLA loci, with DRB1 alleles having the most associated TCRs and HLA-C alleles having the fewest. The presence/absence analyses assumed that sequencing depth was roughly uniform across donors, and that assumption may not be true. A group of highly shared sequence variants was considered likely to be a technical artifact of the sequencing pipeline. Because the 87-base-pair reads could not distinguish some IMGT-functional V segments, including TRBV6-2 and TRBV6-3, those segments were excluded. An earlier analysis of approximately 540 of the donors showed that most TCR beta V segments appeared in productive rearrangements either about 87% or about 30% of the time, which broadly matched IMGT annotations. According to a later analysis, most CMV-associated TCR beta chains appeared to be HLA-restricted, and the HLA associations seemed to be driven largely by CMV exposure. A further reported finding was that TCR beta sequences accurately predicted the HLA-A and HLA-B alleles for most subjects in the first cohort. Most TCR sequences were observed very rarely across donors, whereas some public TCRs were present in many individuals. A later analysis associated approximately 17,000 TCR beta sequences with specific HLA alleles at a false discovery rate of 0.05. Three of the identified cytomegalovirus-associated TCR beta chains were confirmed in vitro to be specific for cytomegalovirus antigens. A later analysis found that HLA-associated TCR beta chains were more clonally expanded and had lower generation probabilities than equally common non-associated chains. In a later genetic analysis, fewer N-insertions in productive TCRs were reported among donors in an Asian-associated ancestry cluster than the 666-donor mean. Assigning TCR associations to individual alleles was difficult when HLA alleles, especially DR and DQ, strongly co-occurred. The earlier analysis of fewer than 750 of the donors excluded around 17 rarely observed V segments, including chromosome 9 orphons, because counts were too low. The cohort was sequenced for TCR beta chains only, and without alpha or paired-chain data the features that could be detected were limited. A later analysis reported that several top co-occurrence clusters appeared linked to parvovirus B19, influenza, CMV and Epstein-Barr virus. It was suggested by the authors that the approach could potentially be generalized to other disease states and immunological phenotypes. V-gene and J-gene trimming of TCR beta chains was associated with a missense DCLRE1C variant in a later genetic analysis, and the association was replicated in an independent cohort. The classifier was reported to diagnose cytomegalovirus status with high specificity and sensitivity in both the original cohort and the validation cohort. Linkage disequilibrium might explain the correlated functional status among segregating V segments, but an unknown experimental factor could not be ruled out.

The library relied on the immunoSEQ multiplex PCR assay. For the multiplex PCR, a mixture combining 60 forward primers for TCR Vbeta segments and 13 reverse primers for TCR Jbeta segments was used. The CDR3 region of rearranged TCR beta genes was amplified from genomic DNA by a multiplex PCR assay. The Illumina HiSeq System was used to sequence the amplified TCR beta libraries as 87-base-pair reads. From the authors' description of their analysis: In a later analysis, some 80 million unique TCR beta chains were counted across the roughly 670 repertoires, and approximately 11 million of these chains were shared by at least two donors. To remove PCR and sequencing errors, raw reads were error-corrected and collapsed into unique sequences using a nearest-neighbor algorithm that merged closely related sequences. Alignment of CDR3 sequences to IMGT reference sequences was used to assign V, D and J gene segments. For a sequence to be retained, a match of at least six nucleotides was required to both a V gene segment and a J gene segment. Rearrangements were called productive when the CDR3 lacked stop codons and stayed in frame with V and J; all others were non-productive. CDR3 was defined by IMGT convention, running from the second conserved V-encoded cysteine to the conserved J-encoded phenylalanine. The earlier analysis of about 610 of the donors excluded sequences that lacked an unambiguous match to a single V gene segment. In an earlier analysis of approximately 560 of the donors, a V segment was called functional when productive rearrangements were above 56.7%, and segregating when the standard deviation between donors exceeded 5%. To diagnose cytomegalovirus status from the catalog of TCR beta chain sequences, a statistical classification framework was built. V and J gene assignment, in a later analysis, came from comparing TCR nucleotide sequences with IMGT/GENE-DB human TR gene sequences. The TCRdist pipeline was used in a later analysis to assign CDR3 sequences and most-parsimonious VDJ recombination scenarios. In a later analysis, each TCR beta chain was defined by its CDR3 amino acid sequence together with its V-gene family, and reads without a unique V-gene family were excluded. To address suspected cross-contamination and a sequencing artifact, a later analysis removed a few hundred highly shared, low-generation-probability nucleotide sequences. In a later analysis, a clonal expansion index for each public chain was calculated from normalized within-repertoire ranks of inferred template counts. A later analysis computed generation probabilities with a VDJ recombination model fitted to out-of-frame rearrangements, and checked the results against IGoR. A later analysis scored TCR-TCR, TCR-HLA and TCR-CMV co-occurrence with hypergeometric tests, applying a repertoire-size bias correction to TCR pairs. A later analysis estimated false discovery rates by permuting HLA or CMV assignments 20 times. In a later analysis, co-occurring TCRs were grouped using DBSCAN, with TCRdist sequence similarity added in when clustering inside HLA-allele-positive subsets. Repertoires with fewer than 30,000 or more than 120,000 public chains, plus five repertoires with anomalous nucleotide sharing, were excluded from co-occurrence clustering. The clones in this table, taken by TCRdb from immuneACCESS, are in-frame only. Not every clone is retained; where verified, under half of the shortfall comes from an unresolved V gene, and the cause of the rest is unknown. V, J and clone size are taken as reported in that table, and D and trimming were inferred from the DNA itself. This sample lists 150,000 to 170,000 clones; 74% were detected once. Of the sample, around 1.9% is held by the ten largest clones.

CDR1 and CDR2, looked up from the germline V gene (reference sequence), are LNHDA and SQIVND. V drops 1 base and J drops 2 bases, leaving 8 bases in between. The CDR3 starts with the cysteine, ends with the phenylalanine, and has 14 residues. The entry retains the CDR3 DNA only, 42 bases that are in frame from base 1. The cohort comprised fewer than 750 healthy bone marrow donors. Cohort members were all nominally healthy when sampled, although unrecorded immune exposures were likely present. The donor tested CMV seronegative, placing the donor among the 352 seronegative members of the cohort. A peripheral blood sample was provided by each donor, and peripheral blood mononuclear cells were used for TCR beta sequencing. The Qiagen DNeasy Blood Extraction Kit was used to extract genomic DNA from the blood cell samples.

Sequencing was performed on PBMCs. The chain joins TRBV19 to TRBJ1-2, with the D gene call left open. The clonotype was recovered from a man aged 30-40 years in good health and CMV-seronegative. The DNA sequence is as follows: TGTGCCAGTAGTATAGGGGCAGAGAACTATGGCTACACCTTC. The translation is CASSIGAENYGYTF.